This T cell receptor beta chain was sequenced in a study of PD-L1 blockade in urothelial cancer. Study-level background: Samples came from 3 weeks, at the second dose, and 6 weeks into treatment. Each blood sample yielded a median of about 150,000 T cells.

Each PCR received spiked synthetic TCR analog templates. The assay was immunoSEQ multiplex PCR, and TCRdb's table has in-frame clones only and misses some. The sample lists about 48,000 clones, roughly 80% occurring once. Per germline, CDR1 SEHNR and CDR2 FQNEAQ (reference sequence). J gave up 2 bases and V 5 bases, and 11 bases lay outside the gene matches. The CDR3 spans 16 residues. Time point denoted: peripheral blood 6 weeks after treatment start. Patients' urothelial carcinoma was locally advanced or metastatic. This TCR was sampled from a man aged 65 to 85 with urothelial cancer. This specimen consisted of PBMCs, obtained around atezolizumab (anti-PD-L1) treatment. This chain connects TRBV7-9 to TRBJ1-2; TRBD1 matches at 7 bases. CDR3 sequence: CASSRDSGTVNYGYTF. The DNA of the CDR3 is TGTGCCAGCAGCCGTGATTCCGGGACAGTCAACTATGGCTACACCTTC.